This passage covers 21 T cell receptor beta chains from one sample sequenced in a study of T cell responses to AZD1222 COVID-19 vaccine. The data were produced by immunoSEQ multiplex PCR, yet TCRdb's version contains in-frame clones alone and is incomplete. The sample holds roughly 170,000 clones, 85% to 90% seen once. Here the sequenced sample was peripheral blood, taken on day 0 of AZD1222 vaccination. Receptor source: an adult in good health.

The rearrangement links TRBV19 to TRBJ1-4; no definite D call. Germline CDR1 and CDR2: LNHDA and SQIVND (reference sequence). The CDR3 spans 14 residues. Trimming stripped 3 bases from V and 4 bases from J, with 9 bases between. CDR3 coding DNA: TGTGCCAGTAGTATCAAATTTAATAATGAAAAACTGTTTTTT. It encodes CASSIKFNNEKLFF.

In nucleotides, the CDR3 is TGTGCCAGCAGCTTGGCAGACGGTTCCACTGAAGCTTTCTTT. The encoded protein is CASSLADGSTEAFF. This chain links TRBV5-4 with TRBJ1-1; D not resolved. Germline V gene lookup returns CDR1 SGHNT and CDR2 YYREEE (reference sequence). Trimming removed 0 bases at V and 4 bases at J, with 10 bases between. CDR3 length: 14 residues.

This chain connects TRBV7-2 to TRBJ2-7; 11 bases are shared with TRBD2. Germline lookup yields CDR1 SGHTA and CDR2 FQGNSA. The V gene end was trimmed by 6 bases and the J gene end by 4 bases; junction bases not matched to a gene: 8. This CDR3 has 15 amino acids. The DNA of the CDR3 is TGTGCCAGCAGGGCGGCGACTAGCGGGATATACGAGCAGTACTTC. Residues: CASRAATSGIYEQYF.

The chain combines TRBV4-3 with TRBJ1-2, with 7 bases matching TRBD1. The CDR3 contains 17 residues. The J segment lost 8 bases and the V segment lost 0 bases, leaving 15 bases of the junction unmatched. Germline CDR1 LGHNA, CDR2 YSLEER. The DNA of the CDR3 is TGCGCCAGCAGCCAAGATATGGGGTCAGGGGGAGGTGGCGGCTACACCTTC. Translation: CASSQDMGSGGGGGYTF.

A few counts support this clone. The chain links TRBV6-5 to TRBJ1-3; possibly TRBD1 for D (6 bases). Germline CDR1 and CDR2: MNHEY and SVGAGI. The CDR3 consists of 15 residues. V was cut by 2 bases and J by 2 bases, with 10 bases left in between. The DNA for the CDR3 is TGTGCCAGCAGTTACCGGGGGGCGGCTGGAAACACCATATATTTT. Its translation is CASSYRGAAGNTIYF.

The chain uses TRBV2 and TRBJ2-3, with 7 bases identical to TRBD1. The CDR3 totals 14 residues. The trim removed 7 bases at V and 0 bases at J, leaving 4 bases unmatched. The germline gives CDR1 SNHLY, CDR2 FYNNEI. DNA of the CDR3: TGTGCCAGCAAAGACAGGGTTAGCACAGATACGCAGTATTTT. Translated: CASKDRVSTDTQYF. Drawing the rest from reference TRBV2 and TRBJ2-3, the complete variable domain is EPEVTQTPSHQVTQMGQEVILRCVPISNHLYFYWYRQILGQKVEFLVSFYNNEISEKSEIFDDQFSVERPDGSNFTLKIRSTKLEDSAMYFCASKDRVSTDTQYFGPGTRLTVL.

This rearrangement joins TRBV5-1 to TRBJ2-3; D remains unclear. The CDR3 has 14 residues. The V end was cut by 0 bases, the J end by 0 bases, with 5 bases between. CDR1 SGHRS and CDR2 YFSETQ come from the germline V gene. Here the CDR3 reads CASSLGGSTDTQYF. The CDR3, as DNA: TGCGCCAGCAGCTTGGGTGGGAGCACAGATACGCAGTATTTT.

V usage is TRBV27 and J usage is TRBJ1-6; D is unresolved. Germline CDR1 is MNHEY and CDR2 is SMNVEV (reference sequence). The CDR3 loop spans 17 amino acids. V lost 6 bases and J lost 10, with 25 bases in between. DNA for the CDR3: TGTGCCAGCAGCCCCCCGCCCTCTCGGAAAGCCGTCTCACCCCTCCACTTT. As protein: CASSPPPSRKAVSPLHF.

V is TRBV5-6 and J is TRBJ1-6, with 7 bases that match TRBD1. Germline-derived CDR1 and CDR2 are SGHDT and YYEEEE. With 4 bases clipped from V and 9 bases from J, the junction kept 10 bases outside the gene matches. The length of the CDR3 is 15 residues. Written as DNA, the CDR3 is TGTGCCAGCAGCCCTGGTAAGGGGGCCGGTTCACCCCTCCACTTT. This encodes CASSPGKGAGSPLHF. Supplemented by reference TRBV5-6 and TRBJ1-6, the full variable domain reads DAGVTQSPTHLIKTRGQQVTLRCSPKSGHDTVSWYQQALGQGPQFIFQYYEEEERQRGNFPDRFSGHQFPNYSSELNVNALLLGDSALYLCASSPGKGAGSPLHFGNGTRLTVT.

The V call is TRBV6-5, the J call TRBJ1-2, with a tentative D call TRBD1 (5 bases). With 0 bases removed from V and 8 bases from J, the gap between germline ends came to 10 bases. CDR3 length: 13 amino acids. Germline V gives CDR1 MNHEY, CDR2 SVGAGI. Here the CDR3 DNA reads TGTGCCAGCAGTTACTCACTCAGGGACGGCTACACCTTC. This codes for CASSYSLRDGYTF.

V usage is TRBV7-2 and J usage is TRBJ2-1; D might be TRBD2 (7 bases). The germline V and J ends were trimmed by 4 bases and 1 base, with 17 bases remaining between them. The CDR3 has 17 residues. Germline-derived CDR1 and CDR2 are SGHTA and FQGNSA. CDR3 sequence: CASSYRGRGSSYNEQFF. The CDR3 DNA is TGTGCCAGCAGCTACCGGGGGCGCGGGAGTTCCTACAATGAGCAGTTCTTC. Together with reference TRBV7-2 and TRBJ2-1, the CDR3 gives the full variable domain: GAGVSQSPSNKVTEKGKDVELRCDPISGHTALYWYRQSLGQGLEFLIYFQGNSAPDKSGLPSDRFSAERTGGSVSTLTIQRTQQEDSAVYLCASSYRGRGSSYNEQFFGPGTRLTVL.

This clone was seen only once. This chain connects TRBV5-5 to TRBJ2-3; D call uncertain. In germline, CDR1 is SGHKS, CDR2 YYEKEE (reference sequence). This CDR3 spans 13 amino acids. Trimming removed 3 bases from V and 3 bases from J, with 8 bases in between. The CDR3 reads CASSSGLTDTQYF. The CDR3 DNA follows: TGTGCCAGCAGCTCTGGGTTGACAGATACGCAGTATTTT.

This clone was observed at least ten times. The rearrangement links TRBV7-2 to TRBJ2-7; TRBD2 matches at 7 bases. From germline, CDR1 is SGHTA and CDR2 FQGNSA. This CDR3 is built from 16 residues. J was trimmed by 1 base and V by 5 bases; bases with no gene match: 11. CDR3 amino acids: CASSTPRGERSYEQYF. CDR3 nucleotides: TGTGCCAGCAGCACCCCCCGGGGGGAGAGGTCCTACGAGCAGTACTTC.

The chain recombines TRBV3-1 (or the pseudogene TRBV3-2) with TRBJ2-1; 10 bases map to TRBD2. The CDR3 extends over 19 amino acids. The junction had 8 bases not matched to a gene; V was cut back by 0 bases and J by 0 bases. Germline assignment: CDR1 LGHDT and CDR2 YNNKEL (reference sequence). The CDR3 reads CASSQDFASGSTSYNEQFF. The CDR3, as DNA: TGTGCCAGCAGCCAAGATTTCGCTAGCGGGAGTACCTCCTACAATGAGCAGTTCTTC.

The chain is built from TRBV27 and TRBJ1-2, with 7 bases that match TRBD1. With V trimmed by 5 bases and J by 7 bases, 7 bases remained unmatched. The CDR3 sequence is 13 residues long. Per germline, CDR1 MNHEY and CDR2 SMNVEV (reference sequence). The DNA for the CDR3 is TGTGCCAGCAGTCCAACTACAGGGGCTGGCTACACCTTC. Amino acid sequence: CASSPTTGAGYTF.

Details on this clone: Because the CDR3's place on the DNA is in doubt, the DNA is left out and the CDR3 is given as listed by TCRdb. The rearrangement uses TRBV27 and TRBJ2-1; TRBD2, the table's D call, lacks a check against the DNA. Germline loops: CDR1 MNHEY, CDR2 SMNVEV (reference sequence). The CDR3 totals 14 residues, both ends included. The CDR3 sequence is CASSLSLRYNEQFF.

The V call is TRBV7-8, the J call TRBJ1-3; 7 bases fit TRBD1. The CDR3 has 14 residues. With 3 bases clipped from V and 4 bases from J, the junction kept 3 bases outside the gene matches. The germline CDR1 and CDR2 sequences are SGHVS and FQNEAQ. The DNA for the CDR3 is TGTGCCAGCAGCTTCACGACAGGGGGAAACACCATATATTTT. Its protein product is CASSFTTGGNTIYF.

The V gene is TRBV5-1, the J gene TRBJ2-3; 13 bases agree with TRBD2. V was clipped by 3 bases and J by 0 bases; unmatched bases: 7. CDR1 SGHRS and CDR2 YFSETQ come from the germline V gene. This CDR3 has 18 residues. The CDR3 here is CASSWRGLAGTSTDTQYF. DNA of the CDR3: TGCGCCAGCAGCTGGCGGGGACTAGCGGGGACTAGCACAGATACGCAGTATTTT.

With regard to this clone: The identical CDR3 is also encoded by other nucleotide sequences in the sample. The CDR3 protein is CASSQGGGNTEAFF. Here the CDR3 DNA reads TGTGCCAGCAGCCAAGGAGGGGGGAACACTGAAGCTTTCTTT. The chain uses TRBV14 and TRBJ1-1; D is possibly TRBD1 (6 bases). Germline CDR1 and CDR2: SGHDN and FVKESK. This CDR3 region has 14 residues. V gave up 1 base and J gave up 1 base, with 7 bases separating them.

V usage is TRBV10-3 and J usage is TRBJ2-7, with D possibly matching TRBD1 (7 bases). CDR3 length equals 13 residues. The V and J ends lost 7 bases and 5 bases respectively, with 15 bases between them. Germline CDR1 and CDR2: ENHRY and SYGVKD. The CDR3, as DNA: TGTGCCATCAAGGGGGCAGGGGAGGACGAGCAGTACTTC. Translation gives CAIKGAGEDEQYF.

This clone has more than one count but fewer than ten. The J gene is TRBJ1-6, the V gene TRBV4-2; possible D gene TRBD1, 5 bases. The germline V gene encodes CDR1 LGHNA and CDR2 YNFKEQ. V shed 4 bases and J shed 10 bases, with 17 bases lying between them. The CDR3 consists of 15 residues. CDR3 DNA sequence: TGTGCCAGCAGCCCTGCCAGAGACAGAGGATCACCCCTCCACTTT. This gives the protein CASSPARDRGSPLHF.